The next 3 T cell receptor beta chains were all read from a single sample in a study of shared clonotypes between healthy human individuals. Repertoires were generated with immunoSEQ multiplex PCR, while TCRdb's copy carries only in-frame clones and drops some. Altogether about 2.4 million clones are present, more than 85% being singletons, with the ten largest covering more than 0.35%. Sequenced input: naive CD4+ T cells from PBMCs. The subset is: CD45RA+ positively selected. The receptors come from a man aged 18 to 30 in good health. Some clones in this sample may be carry-over from other donors' samples.

The chain carries TRBV6-5 and TRBJ2-7, with D uncertain. V was trimmed by 0 bases and J by 6 bases, leaving 9 bases between them. Germline V gene data show CDR1 as MNHEY and CDR2 as SVGAGI. This CDR3 region has 13 residues. The CDR3 region has the DNA TGTGCCAGCAGTTACTCGATCTCAGGCGAGCAGTACTTC. This translates into CASSYSISGEQYF.

This chain uses TRBV28 with TRBJ1-2; D is possibly TRBD1 (6 bases). Trimming removed 2 bases at V and 8 bases at J, with 12 bases between. Germline loops: CDR1 MDHEN, CDR2 SYDVKM. The CDR3 is 13 amino acids. The CDR3 here is CASSLGGRLGYTF. The CDR3 nucleotides are TGTGCCAGCAGTTTAGGGGGCCGATTGGGCTACACCTTC.

The chain couples TRBV4-3 to TRBJ1-4; possibly TRBD1 for D (5 bases). CDR1 is LGHNA, CDR2 YSLEER, per germline. There are 16 residues in the CDR3. Deletions cut 1 base from V and 7 bases from J, with 16 bases between. CDR3 loop: CASSQAPQAGREKLFF. For the CDR3, the DNA is TGCGCCAGCAGCCAAGCCCCACAGGCGGGTCGTGAAAAACTGTTTTTT.